The 31 T cell receptor beta chains listed next were all sequenced from one sample in a study of blood T cell repertoires in COVID-19. Method: immunoSEQ multiplex PCR; TCRdb's copy keeps in-frame clones and lacks some. The sample holds 30,000 to 45,000 clones, over 75% seen once. The sequenced material came from peripheral blood. The source is an elderly man with active or convalescent COVID-19.

The chain combines TRBV21-1 with TRBJ1-6; whether TRBD1, the table's D call, matches the DNA was not checked. TRBV21-1 is given as a pseudogene. This CDR3 region has 15 residues. In DNA, the CDR3 is TGTGCCAGCAGCAAAGTACAGGTTTCTAATTCACCCCTCCACTTT. Its translation is CASSKVQVSNSPLHF.

The chain has TRBV27 and TRBJ2-1, with D tentatively TRBD2 (5 bases). V was shortened by 3 bases and J by 3 bases, with 9 bases between the two germline ends. The CDR3 sequence is 14 residues long. Germline V gene sequence: CDR1 MNHEY, CDR2 SMNVEV (reference sequence). This CDR3 is CASSFWESYNEQFF. As DNA, the CDR3 is TGTGCCAGCAGTTTCTGGGAGAGCTACAATGAGCAGTTCTTC.

The V gene is TRBV5-8, the J gene TRBJ2-5; 11 bases fit TRBD2. The CDR3 loop spans 15 amino acids. CDR1 is SGHTS, CDR2 YDEGEE, per germline. V was pared by 0 bases and J by 4 bases, with 2 bases of the junction left unmatched. In nucleotides, the CDR3 is TGTGCCAGCAGCTTGGACCTAGCGGGGGGAGAGACCCAGTACTTC. Translating gives CASSLDLAGGETQYF.

By proportion, this clone is large (0.1 to 1%). This CDR3 reads CASSLVGDGYTF. The CDR3 nucleotides read TGTGCCAGCAGCCTCGTGGGAGATGGCTACACCTTC. V is TRBV6-5 and J is TRBJ1-2; D call uncertain. With 6 bases removed from V and 6 bases from J, the gap between germline ends came to 11 bases. The CDR3 extends over 12 amino acids. The germline CDR1 and CDR2 sequences are MNHEY and SVGAGI.

There are a few counts of this clone. V gene TRBV6-5 combines with J gene TRBJ2-7, with 9 positions matching TRBD2. Unmatched junction bases numbered 6, after V lost 6 bases and J lost 3 bases. The CDR3 is 14 amino acids. From germline, CDR1 is MNHEY and CDR2 SVGAGI. The CDR3 nucleotides read TGTGCCAGCAGGATAGGCGGGAGGGTCTACGAGCAGTACTTC. Translated, it gives CASRIGGRVYEQYF.

The table lists this clone with a count of one. The chain is built from TRBV10-3 and TRBJ2-2, with 8 bases lining up with TRBD1. Germline V gene sequence: CDR1 ENHRY, CDR2 SYGVKD. This CDR3 is 13 amino acids long. Trimming at V came to 10 bases and at J to 7 bases, leaving 8 bases not matched to a gene. CDR3 loop: CATQDREIGELFF. DNA of the CDR3: TGTGCCACCCAGGACAGGGAAATCGGGGAGCTGTTTTTT.

The V call is TRBV28, the J call TRBJ2-5, with D possibly being TRBD1 (6 bases). Germline V CDR1 and CDR2: MDHEN, SYDVKM. V shed 6 bases and J shed 2 bases, with 10 bases lying between them. The CDR3 runs 13 residues. CDR3 residues: CASRGTPQETQYF. In DNA form, the CDR3 reads TGTGCCAGCAGGGGGACACCTCAAGAGACCCAGTACTTC.

This clone was recorded only once. The chain has TRBV6-1 and TRBJ1-3, with D hard to call. The V end was cut by 0 bases, the J end by 2 bases, with 14 bases between. Germline CDR1 is MNHNS and CDR2 is SASEGT. The CDR3 runs to 17 residues. CDR3 sequence (DNA): TGTGCCAGCAGTGAAGCGCCAACCCCACGGGCTGGAAACACCATATATTTT. Protein: CASSEAPTPRAGNTIYF.

This chain joins TRBV7-3 and TRBJ2-3, with TRBD2 matching 9 bases. Germline trimming cut 0 bases from V and 4 bases from J; bases unmatched to any gene: 5. The CDR3 spans 16 residues. Germline-derived CDR1 and CDR2 are SGHTA and FQGTGA. This CDR3 reads CASSLTASGRSDTQYF. The CDR3 DNA is TGTGCCAGCAGCTTAACGGCCAGCGGGAGGTCAGATACGCAGTATTTT. Based on the CDR3 plus reference TRBV7-3 and TRBJ2-3, the full variable domain is GAGVSQTPSNKVTEKGKYVELRCDPISGHTALYWYRQSLGQGPEFLIYFQGTGAADDSGLPNDRFFAVRPEGSVSTLKIQRTERGDSAVYLCASSLTASGRSDTQYFGPGTRLTVL.

The V gene is TRBV6-2 or TRBV6-3, the J gene TRBJ2-2; D gene ambiguous. Germline CDR1 is MNHEY and CDR2 is SVGEGT. The CDR3 covers 15 residues. The V end lost 1 base, the J end lost 5 bases, and 11 bases lay between the germline ends. This CDR3 reads CASSYLGVSTGELFF. The CDR3 coding sequence is TGTGCCAGCAGTTACTTAGGAGTCTCGACCGGGGAGCTGTTTTTT.

This sequence joins TRBV7-9 and TRBJ1-1, with D unresolved. V lost 5 bases to trimming and J lost 1 base, with 14 bases between them. Germline CDR1 reads SEHNR; CDR2 reads FQNEAQ (reference sequence). This CDR3 region has 15 residues. CDR3 loop: CASSPGGERNTEAFF. In DNA form, the CDR3 reads TGTGCCAGCAGCCCAGGAGGAGAGAGGAACACTGAAGCTTTCTTT.

The rearrangement uses TRBV11-3 and TRBJ2-1; D not resolved. The CDR3 extends over 13 amino acids. V lost 4 bases and J 6 bases, leaving 10 bases between the germline ends. Germline V gives CDR1 SGHNT, CDR2 YENEEA. The CDR3 DNA sequence: TGTGCCAGCAGCTCGGGTGTTCGCAATGAGCAGTTCTTC. This sequence encodes CASSSGVRNEQFF.

The rearrangement joins TRBV5-8 to TRBJ2-6; 9 positions agree with TRBD1. Germline trimming cut 9 bases from V and 0 bases from J; bases unmatched to any gene: 7. The length of the CDR3 is 16 residues. Germline lookup yields CDR1 SGHTS and CDR2 YDEGEE. The CDR3 sequence is CAMPQGAHSGANVLTF. The CDR3 bases are TGTGCCATGCCACAGGGGGCCCACTCTGGGGCCAACGTCCTGACTTTC.

The V and J genes are TRBV3-1 (or the pseudogene TRBV3-2) and TRBJ2-2, with TRBD1 as a possible D gene (6 bases). This CDR3 has 16 amino acids. Looked up from germline, CDR1 is LGHDT and CDR2 is YNNKEL (reference sequence). V was trimmed by 5 bases and J by 6 bases, leaving 19 bases between them. As DNA, the CDR3 is TGTGCCAGCAGCGCGAACAGGGAAGAGAGCTCCGGGGAGCTGTTTTTT. Its protein product is CASSANREESSGELFF.

V and J are TRBV19 and TRBJ2-1; a weak D match, TRBD1 (7 bases). Per the germline V gene, CDR1 is LNHDA and CDR2 is SQIVND (reference sequence). V shed 6 bases and J shed 2 bases, with 32 bases lying between them. This CDR3 has 21 amino acids. The CDR3 DNA reads TGTGCCAGTAGCCCCCGAGGGAGGACAGGCGGTAATGGCGCAGCCTACAATGAGCAGTTCTTC. Amino acids: CASSPRGRTGGNGAAYNEQFF.

This chain links TRBV7-2 with TRBJ1-1; D is possibly TRBD1 (5 bases). Germline assignment: CDR1 SGHTA and CDR2 FQGNSA. V was cut by 3 bases and J by 1 base, with 6 bases left in between. This CDR3 is built from 13 residues. The CDR3 sequence: CASSFQGNTEAFF. In DNA form, the CDR3 reads TGTGCCAGCAGCTTTCAGGGGAACACTGAAGCTTTCTTT.

In this sample, this clone turned up a few times. The rearrangement uses TRBV11-1 and TRBJ1-4; tentative D call: TRBD1 (5 bases). The CDR3 is 16 residues long. Germline V lookup: CDR1 SGHAT, CDR2 FQDESV (reference sequence). The V and J ends lost 5 bases and 5 bases respectively, with 18 bases between them. CDR3 region: CASSTRQKGKNEKLFF. CDR3 coding DNA: TGTGCCAGCAGCACCCGACAGAAGGGGAAGAATGAAAAACTGTTTTTT.

The sample holds one count of this clone. The chain combines TRBV5-8 with TRBJ1-5; perhaps TRBD1 as D (5 bases). The CDR3 extends over 15 amino acids. With 0 bases removed from V and 3 bases from J, the gap between germline ends came to 10 bases. Germline values: CDR1 SGHTS, CDR2 YDEGEE. CDR3 sequence reads: CASSLGRQPNQPQHF. In DNA form, the CDR3 reads TGTGCCAGCAGCTTGGGGCGACAGCCCAATCAGCCCCAGCATTTT. Variable domain in full (rest from reference TRBV5-8 and TRBJ1-5): EAGVTQSPTHLIKTRGQQATLRCSPISGHTSVYWYQQALGLGLQFLLWYDEGEERNRGNFPPRFSGRQFPNYSSELNVNALELEDSALYLCASSLGRQPNQPQHFGDGTRLSIL.

The DNA for the CDR3 is TGCGCCAGCAGCCAAGGCCCTAGCGGGAGTGCGTATGAGCAGTTCTTC. This gives the protein CASSQGPSGSAYEQFF. The chain is built from TRBV4-1 and TRBJ2-1, with 10 bases matching TRBD2. In germline, CDR1 is MGHRA, CDR2 YSYEKL. Trimming at V came to 1 base and at J to 8 bases, leaving 8 bases not matched to a gene. This CDR3 spans 16 amino acids.

V gene TRBV18 combines with J gene TRBJ2-7; 7 nucleotides align to TRBD1. Trimming took 5 bases from V and 3 from J; bases not matched to a gene: 10. The germline V gene has CDR1 KGHSH and CDR2 LQKENI. CDR3 length equals 15 residues. CDR3 amino acids: CASSVSGGRFYEQYF. CDR3 bases: TGTGCCAGCTCAGTGTCAGGGGGAAGGTTCTACGAGCAGTACTTC.

This sequence joins TRBV7-2 and TRBJ2-2; D may be TRBD2 (5 bases). This CDR3 contains 16 residues. The germline gives CDR1 SGHTA, CDR2 FQGNSA. V was pared by 5 bases and J by 1 base, with 14 bases between. The CDR3 DNA reads as TGTGCCAGCAGCCCCCCTGCGGGCCGGAACACCGGGGAGCTGTTTTTT. As protein: CASSPPAGRNTGELFF.

The chain is built from TRBV7-7 and TRBJ2-2; D possibly corresponds to TRBD2 (6 bases). Germline V gives CDR1 SSHAT, CDR2 FNYEAQ (reference sequence). Between the trimmed V and J ends, which lost 8 bases and 4 bases, there was a span of 11 bases. The length of the CDR3 is 13 residues. CDR3 sequence reads: CASGGSGTGELFF. Here the CDR3 DNA reads TGTGCCAGCGGGGGGTCGGGCACCGGGGAGCTGTTTTTT.

The genes are TRBV7-9 and TRBJ1-1; D call uncertain. V lost 9 bases and J 0 bases, leaving 8 bases between the germline ends. The length of the CDR3 is 12 residues. In germline, CDR1 is SEHNR, CDR2 FQNEAQ (reference sequence). CDR3 nucleotides: TGTGCCAGTGACATACTGAACACTGAAGCTTTCTTT. This sequence encodes CASDILNTEAFF.

This clone was seen a few times. The chain has TRBV4-2 and TRBJ1-5, with D unresolved. Trimming removed 0 bases at V and 1 base at J, with 4 bases between. CDR3 length: 14 residues. CDR1 LGHNA and CDR2 YNFKEQ come from the germline V gene. CDR3 sequence reads: CASSQEASNQPQHF. DNA of the CDR3: TGTGCCAGCAGCCAAGAGGCAAGCAATCAGCCCCAGCATTTT.

J is TRBJ1-1 and V is TRBV18; 7 nucleotides line up with TRBD1. Germline V lookup: CDR1 KGHSH, CDR2 LQKENI. This CDR3 is built from 14 residues. Losses at the gene ends were 1 base for V and 8 bases for J; bases not matched to a gene: 7. The CDR3 sequence is CASSPLTGAEEAFF. The CDR3 DNA reads TGTGCCAGCTCACCACTTACAGGGGCTGAGGAAGCTTTCTTT.

The chain links TRBV11-3 to TRBJ2-1; 10 bases agree with TRBD2. Germline V gene sequence: CDR1 SGHNT, CDR2 YENEEA. V gave up 1 base and J gave up 0 bases; unmatched junction bases: 9. This CDR3 is 19 amino acids long. This CDR3 is CASSLGGSGGPSSYNEQFF. In nucleotides, the CDR3 is TGTGCCAGCAGCTTAGGGGGTAGCGGGGGGCCGAGCTCCTACAATGAGCAGTTCTTC.

This clone was seen a single time. CDR3 in amino acids: CSVREETQYF. CDR3 DNA sequence: TGCAGCGTCCGGGAAGAGACCCAGTACTTC. This chain connects TRBV29-1 to TRBJ2-5; D gene ambiguous. CDR1 and CDR2 (germline): SQVTM, ANQGSEA. CDR3 length equals 10 residues. The V gene lost 6 bases and the J gene lost 3 bases, with 5 bases spanning the gap. The variable domain in full, completed from reference TRBV29-1 and TRBJ2-5, reads SAVISQKPSRDICQRGTSLTIQCQVDSQVTMMFWYRQQPGQSLTLIATANQGSEATYESGFVIDKFPISRPNLTFSTLTVSNMSPEDSSIYLCSVREETQYFGPGTRLLVL.

CDR3 sequence reads: CASSQVQGATGELFF. CDR3 bases: TGTGCCAGCAGCCAAGTCCAGGGGGCCACCGGGGAGCTGTTTTTT. This sequence joins TRBV14 and TRBJ2-2, with TRBD1 identical over 8 bases. Germline V gene lookup returns CDR1 SGHDN and CDR2 FVKESK. CDR3 length: 15 amino acids. Unmatched junction bases numbered 2, after V lost 1 base and J lost 4 bases.

The V and J genes are TRBV7-2 and TRBJ1-1; D not resolved. The CDR3 is 13 amino acids. With 3 bases removed from V and 4 bases from J, the gap between germline ends came to 9 bases. CDR1 SGHTA and CDR2 FQGNSA come from the germline V gene. The CDR3 region has the DNA TGTGCCAGCAGCTTTGCGGGTTCCACTGAAGCTTTCTTT. Translation gives CASSFAGSTEAFF.

The gene calls are TRBV5-4 and TRBJ2-7; 7 nucleotides match TRBD2. Germline V gene sequence: CDR1 SGHNT, CDR2 YYREEE (reference sequence). The CDR3 is 15 residues long. Unmatched junction bases numbered 6, after V lost 0 bases and J lost 3 bases. The DNA of the CDR3 is TGTGCCAGCAGCTTGGCGTTGGCGGGGGTCTACGAGCAGTACTTC. It yields the protein CASSLALAGVYEQYF.

The CDR3 region is CAWTANYGYTF. CDR3 coding DNA: TGTGCCTGGACAGCTAACTATGGCTACACCTTC. V and J are TRBV30 and TRBJ1-2; unclear D gene. Germline CDR1 reads GTSNPN; CDR2 reads SVGIG (reference sequence). The length of the CDR3 is 11 residues. V was cut by 4 bases and J by 0 bases, with 3 bases left in between.